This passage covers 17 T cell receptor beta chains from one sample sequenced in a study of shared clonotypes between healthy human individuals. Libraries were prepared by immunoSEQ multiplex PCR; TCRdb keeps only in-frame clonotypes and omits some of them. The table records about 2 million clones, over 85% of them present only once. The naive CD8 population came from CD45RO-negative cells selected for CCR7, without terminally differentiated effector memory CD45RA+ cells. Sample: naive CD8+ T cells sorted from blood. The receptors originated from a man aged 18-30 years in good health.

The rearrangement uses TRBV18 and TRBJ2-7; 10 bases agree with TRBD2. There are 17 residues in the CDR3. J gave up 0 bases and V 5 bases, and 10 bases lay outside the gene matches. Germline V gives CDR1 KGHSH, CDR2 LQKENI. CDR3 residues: CASSSDLSGRRSYEQYF. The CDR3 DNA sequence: TGTGCCAGCTCATCGGACCTTAGCGGGAGGCGCTCCTACGAGCAGTACTTC.

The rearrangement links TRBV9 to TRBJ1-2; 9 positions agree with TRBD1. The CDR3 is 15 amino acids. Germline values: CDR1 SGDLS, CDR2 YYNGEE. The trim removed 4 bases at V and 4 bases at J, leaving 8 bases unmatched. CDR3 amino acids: CASSPLLGQGYGYTF. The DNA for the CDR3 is TGTGCCAGCAGCCCCCTTTTGGGACAGGGCTATGGCTACACCTTC.

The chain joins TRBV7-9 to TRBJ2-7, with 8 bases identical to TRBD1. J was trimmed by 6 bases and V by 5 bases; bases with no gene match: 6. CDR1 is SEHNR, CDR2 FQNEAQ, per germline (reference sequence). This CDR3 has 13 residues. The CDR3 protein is CASSQLTGAEQYF. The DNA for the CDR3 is TGTGCCAGCAGCCAACTGACAGGGGCCGAGCAGTACTTC.

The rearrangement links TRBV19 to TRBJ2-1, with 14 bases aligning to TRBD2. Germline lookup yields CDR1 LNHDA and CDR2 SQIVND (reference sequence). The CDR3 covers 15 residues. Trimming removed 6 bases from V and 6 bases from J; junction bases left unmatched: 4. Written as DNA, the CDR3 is TGTGCCAGTAGGCCGGGACTAGCGGGAGTCAATGAGCAGTTCTTC. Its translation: CASRPGLAGVNEQFF.

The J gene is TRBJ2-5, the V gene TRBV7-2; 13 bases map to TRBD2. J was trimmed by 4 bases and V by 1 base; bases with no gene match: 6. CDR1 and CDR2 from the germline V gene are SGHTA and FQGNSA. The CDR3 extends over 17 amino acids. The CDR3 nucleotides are TGTGCCAGCAGCTTAGGGACTAGCGGGAGAATTGCAGAGACCCAGTACTTC. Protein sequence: CASSLGTSGRIAETQYF.

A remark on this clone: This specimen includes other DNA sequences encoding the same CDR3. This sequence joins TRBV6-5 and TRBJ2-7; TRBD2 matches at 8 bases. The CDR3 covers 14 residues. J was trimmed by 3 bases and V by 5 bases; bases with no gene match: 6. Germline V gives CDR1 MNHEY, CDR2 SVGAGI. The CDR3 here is CASSPGRGGYEQYF. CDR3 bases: TGTGCCAGCAGTCCTGGACGGGGGGGCTACGAGCAGTACTTC.

The CDR3 reads CASSLLAVTGELFF. The DNA of the CDR3 is TGCGCCAGCAGCTTACTAGCGGTCACCGGGGAGCTGTTTTTT. This chain connects TRBV5-1 to TRBJ2-2; TRBD2 matches 8 bases. Germline V gives CDR1 SGHRS, CDR2 YFSETQ. This CDR3 comprises 14 residues. V gave up 2 bases and J gave up 4 bases; unmatched junction bases: 1.

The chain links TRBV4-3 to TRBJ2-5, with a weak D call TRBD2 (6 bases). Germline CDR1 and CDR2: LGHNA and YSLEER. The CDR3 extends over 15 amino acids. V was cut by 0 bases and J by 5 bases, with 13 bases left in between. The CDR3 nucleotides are TGCGCCAGCAGCCAAGATTGGGGACTGGACGAGACCCAGTACTTC. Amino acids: CASSQDWGLDETQYF.

This CDR3 is CASTQGPNEQFF. DNA of the CDR3: TGTGCCAGCACCCAGGGGCCCAATGAGCAGTTCTTC. The V and J genes are TRBV6-6 and TRBJ2-1; possibly TRBD1 for D (6 bases). CDR3 size: 12 residues. Germline V gene sequence: CDR1 MNHNY, CDR2 SVGAGI (reference sequence). V lost 7 bases to trimming and J lost 6 bases, with 10 bases between them.

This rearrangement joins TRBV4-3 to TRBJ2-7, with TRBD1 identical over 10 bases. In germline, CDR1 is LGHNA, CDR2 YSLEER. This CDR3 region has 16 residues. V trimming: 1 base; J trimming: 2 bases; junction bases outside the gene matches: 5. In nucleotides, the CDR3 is TGCGCCAGCAGCCAAGGGATCGGGACAGGGGCCTACGAGCAGTACTTC. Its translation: CASSQGIGTGAYEQYF.

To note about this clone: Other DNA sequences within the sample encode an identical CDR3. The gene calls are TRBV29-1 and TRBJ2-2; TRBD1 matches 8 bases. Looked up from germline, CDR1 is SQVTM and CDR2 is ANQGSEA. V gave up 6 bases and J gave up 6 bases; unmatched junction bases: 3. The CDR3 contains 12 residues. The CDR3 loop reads CSVDRGAGELFF. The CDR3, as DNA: TGCAGCGTCGACAGGGGTGCCGGGGAGCTGTTTTTT.

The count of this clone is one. The CDR3 region is CASSLAGVSTDTQYF. CDR3 nucleotide sequence: TGCGCCAGCAGCTTGGCAGGAGTAAGCACAGATACGCAGTATTTT. This chain links TRBV5-1 with TRBJ2-3, with no clear D. V shed 0 bases and J shed 0 bases, with 8 bases lying between them. The germline V gene has CDR1 SGHRS and CDR2 YFSETQ. The CDR3 sequence is 15 residues long.

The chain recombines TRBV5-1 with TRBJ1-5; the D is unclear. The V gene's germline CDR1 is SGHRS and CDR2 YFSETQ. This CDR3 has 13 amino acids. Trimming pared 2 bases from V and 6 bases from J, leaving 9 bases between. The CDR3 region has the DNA TGCGCCAGCAGCTTACAGTTGGGTCAGCCCCAGCATTTT. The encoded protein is CASSLQLGQPQHF.

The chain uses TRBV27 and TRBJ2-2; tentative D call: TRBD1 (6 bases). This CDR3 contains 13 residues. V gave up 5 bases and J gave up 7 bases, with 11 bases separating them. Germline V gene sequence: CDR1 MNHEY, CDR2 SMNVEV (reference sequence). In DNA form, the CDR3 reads TGTGCCAGCAGTGTTACAGGGCTCGGGGAGCTGTTTTTT. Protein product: CASSVTGLGELFF.

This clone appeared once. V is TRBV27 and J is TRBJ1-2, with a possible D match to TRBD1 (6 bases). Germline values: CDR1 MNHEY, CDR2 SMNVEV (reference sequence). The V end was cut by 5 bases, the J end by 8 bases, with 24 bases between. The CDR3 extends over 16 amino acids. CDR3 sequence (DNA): TGTGCCAGCAGTCCGATCATGGTAAAGGGGGTGCTGGGCTACACCTTC. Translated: CASSPIMVKGVLGYTF.

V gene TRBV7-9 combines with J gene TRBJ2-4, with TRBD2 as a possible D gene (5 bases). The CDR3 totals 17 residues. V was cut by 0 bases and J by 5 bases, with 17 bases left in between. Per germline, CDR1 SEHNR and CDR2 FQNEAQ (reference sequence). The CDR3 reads CASSLADFGLEENIQYF. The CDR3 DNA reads TGTGCCAGCAGCTTAGCGGACTTCGGGCTAGAAGAAAACATTCAGTACTTC. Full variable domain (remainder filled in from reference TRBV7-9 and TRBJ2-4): DTGVSQNPRHKITKRGQNVTFRCDPISEHNRLYWYRQTLGQGPEFLTYFQNEAQLEKSRLLSDRFSAERPKGSFSTLEIQRTEQGDSAMYLCASSLADFGLEENIQYFGAGTRLSVL.

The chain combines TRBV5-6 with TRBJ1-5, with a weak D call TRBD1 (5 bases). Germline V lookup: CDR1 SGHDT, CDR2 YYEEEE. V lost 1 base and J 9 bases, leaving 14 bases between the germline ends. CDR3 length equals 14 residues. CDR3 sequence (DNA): TGTGCCAGCAGCTTGAGGGGATCCCCAGGGCCCCAGCATTTT. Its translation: CASSLRGSPGPQHF.